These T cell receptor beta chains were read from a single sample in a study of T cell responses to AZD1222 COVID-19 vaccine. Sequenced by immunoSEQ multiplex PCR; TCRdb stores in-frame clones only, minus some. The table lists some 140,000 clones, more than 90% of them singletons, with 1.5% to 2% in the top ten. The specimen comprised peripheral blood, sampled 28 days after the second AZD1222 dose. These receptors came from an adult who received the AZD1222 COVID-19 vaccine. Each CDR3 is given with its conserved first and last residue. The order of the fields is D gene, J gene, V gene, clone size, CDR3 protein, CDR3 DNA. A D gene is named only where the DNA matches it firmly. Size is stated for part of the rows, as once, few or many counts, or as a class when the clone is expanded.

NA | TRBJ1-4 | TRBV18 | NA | CASSTRQVGGEKLFF | TGTGCCAGCTCAACAAGACAGGTGGGAGGAGAAAAACTGTTTTTT
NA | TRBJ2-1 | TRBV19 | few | CASSILQSSYNEQFF | TGTGCCAGTAGTATACTACAAAGCTCCTACAATGAGCAGTTCTTC
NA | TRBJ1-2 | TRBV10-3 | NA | CATRRDHNYGYTF | TGTGCCACCCGCAGAGACCATAACTATGGCTACACCTTC
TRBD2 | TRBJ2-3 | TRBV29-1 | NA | CSVAGIAGATDTQYF | TGCAGCGTTGCCGGGATAGCGGGGGCTACAGATACGCAGTATTTT
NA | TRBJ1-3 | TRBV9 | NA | CASGWSFNGGNTIYF | TGTGCCAGCGGCTGGTCCTTCAACGGAGGAAACACCATATATTTT
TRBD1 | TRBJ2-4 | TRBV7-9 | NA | CASQETGGIDIQYF | TGTGCCAGCCAAGAGACAGGGGGGATCGACATTCAGTACTTC
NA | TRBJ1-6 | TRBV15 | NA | CATRTRNTGSPLHF | TGTGCCACCAGGACGCGGAATACGGGATCACCCCTCCACTTT
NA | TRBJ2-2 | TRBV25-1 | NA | CASSELRNTGELFF | TGTGCCAGCAGTGAGCTCAGGAACACCGGGGAGCTGTTTTTT
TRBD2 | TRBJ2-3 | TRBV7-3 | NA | CASSLLAGVSDTQYF | TGTGCCAGCAGCCTCCTAGCGGGAGTTTCAGATACGCAGTATTTT
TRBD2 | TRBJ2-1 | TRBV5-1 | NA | CASRPGLAIYNEQFF | TGCGCCAGCAGGCCGGGACTAGCGATTTACAATGAGCAGTTCTTC
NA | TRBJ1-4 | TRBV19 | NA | CASSMGAKSNEKLFF | TGTGCCAGTAGTATGGGGGCTAAGTCTAATGAAAAACTGTTTTTT
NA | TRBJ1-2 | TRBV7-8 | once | CASSKSGVYFFYGYTF | TGTGCCAGCAGTAAATCAGGGGTCTACTTCTTCTATGGCTACACCTTC
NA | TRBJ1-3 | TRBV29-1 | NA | CSVEETRSGNTIYF | TGCAGCGTTGAAGAAACGCGTTCTGGAAACACCATATATTTT
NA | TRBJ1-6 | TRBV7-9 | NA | CASSLGSGGGSPLHF | TGTGCCAGCAGCTTAGGATCTGGGGGCGGGTCACCCCTCCACTTT